This note documents a single T cell receptor (beta chain) sequence. Its cognate antigen is unknown. Measured with immunoSEQ multiplex PCR; TCRdb has only the in-frame clones, and not every one. The repertoire includes 52,000 or so clones, roughly 54% of them detected once, and 20% to 30% sits in the top ten. This entry comes from a study of cytotoxic CD8 clonotypes in ibrutinib-treated CLL. As for the study in general: Complete response was seen in 2 patients and partial in some 25; approximately 12 progressed and roughly 14 stayed remitted after a median 68 months. Mean yields were around 260,000 productive templates and over 85,000 productive rearrangements per sample.

Germline V gene lookup returns CDR1 LGHNA and CDR2 YSLEER. Trimming left V 0 bases short and J 8 bases short, with 11 bases between. The CDR3 covers 14 residues. Genomic DNA in a quantity of roughly 2.2 micrograms was derived from cryopreserved PBMCs for TCR beta libraries. Study conclusions and caveats: Rare overall, public clonotypes shrank or held steady under therapy.

This material consisted of PBMCs, taken at disease progression, from a patient treated with ibrutinib. This TCR was recovered from a human donor with chronic lymphocytic leukemia. The rearrangement uses TRBV4-3 and TRBJ2-1; D is possibly TRBD1 or TRBD2 (5 bases each). This CDR3 reads CASSQDRQGDEQFF. CDR3 sequence (DNA): TGCGCCAGCAGCCAAGATCGGCAGGGAGATGAGCAGTTCTTC.